This T cell receptor beta chain was obtained from a study of resident and recirculating memory T cells in vitiligo. Study summary: No cells were sorted; samples were homogenized just before genomic DNA extraction. Whole-study findings and limits: Different lesions suggested infiltration by different T cell clones.

Notes on this clone: The target antigen is unknown.

Patients had received no treatment within the previous three months. The germline V gene has CDR1 MNHEY and CDR2 SVGAGI. CDR3 length: 15 residues. V trimming: 2 bases; J trimming: 10 bases; junction bases outside the gene matches: 11. Libraries were prepared by immunoSEQ multiplex PCR; TCRdb keeps only in-frame clonotypes and omits some of them. The data contain tens of thousands of clones, approximately 90% of them singletons. The chain combines TRBV6-5 with TRBJ2-1; 7 nucleotides agree with TRBD1. The sample was blood. The receptor was isolated from a male donor with vitiligo. The DNA of the CDR3 is TGTGCCAGCAGTTACGCACGCGACAGGGTTTACGAGCAGTTCTTC. Translation gives CASSYARDRVYEQFF.